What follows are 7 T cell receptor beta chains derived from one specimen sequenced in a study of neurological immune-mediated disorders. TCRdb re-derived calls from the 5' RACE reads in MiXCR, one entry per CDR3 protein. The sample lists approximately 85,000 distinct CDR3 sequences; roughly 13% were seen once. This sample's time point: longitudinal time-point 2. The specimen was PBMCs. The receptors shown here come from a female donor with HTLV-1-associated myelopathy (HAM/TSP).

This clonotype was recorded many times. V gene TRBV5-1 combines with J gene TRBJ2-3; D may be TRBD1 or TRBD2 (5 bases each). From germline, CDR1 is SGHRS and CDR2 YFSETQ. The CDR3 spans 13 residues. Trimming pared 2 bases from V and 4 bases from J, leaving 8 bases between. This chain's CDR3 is CASSFGGSDTQYF. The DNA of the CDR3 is TGCGCCAGCAGCTTTGGGGGATCAGATACGCAGTATTTT.

The CDR3 nucleotides are TGCAGTGCTAGCGGTGGTTCTGGGACCCTTCCGTACGAGCAGTACTTC. It is translated as CSASGGSGTLPYEQYF. The J gene is TRBJ2-7, the V gene TRBV20-1; either TRBD1 or TRBD2 may fit D (5 bases each). The CDR3 runs to 16 residues. V was cut by 3 bases and J by 4 bases, with 22 bases left in between. The germline CDR1 and CDR2 sequences are DFQATT and SNEGSKA (reference sequence).

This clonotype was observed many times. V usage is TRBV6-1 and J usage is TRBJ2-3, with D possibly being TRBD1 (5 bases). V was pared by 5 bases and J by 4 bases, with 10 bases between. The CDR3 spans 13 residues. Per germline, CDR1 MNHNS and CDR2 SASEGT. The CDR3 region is CASSSGSADTQYF. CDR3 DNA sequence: TGTGCCAGCAGTTCAGGGTCGGCAGATACGCAGTATTTT.

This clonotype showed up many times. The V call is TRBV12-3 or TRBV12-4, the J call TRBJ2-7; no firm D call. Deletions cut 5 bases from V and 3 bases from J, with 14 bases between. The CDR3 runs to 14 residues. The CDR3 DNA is TGTGCCAGCAGTCTATACCCGGGTGGCTACGAGCAGTACTTC. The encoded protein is CASSLYPGGYEQYF.

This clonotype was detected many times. CDR3 nucleotides: TGTGCCAGCAGCGGCGGGGGGGCAAGAGATGAGCAGTTCTTC. Translating gives CASSGGGARDEQFF. The rearrangement links TRBV9 to TRBJ2-1; 9 bases are a match to TRBD2. The germline V gene has CDR1 SGDLS and CDR2 YYNGEE. The CDR3 consists of 14 residues. V shed 3 bases and J 8 bases; nucleotides not matched to a gene: 6.

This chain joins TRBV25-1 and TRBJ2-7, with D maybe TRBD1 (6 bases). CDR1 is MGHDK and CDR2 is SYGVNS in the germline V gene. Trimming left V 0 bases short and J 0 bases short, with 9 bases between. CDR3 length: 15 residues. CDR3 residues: CASSEYAGASYEQYF. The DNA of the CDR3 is TGTGCCAGCAGTGAATATGCAGGGGCCTCCTACGAGCAGTACTTC.

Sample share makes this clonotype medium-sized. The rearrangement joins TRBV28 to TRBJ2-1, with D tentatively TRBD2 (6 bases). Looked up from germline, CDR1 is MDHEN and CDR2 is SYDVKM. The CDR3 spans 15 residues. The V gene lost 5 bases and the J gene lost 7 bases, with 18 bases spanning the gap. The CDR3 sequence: CASSPGRTIRNEQFF. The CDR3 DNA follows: TGTGCCAGCAGTCCTGGACGGACTATTAGGAATGAGCAGTTCTTC.